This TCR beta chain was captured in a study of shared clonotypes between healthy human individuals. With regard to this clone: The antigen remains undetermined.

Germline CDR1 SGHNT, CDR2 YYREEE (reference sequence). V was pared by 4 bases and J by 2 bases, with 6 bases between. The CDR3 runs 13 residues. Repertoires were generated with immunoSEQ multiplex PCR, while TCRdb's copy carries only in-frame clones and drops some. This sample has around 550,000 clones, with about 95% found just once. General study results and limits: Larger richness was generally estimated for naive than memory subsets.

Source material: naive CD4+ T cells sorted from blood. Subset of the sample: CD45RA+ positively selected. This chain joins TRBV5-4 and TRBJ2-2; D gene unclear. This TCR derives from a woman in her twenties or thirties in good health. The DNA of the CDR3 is TGTGCCAGCAGCCGGATCAACACCGGGGAGCTGTTTTTT. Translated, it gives CASSRINTGELFF.